This TCR beta chain derives from a study of regulatory T cells in long-lasting Graves disease. This sample's time point: newly diagnosed GD, antithyroid drugs for less than 3 months. Researchers made the TCR library from RNA that was extracted from PBMCs. This clonotype turned up a few times. Construction of the TCR beta libraries employed iRepertoire HTBI primers in conjunction with Arm-PCR of CDR3 regions. TCRdb fed the multiplex PCR reads into MiXCR, producing one record per CDR3 protein. The sample holds around 480,000 distinct CDR3 sequences, about 16% seen once. Germline trimming cut 5 bases from V and 7 bases from J; bases unmatched to any gene: 10. The germline gives CDR1 SEHNR, CDR2 FQNEAQ (reference sequence). The CDR3 is made up of 16 amino acids. This sample was shared with a second study, whose subject was T cells in Graves' hyperthyroidism and ophthalmopathy.

This receptor was obtained from a woman aged 35-65 years with Graves disease. Sample: peripheral blood mononuclear cells (PBMCs), taken at new diagnosis, from a patient treated with antithyroid drugs. This chain links TRBV7-9 with TRBJ1-6, with 8 bases lining up with TRBD1. In DNA, the CDR3 is TGTGCCAGCAGCCCTTCTTATCCAGGGGGCAATTCACCCCTCCACTTT. Residues: CASSPSYPGGNSPLHF.